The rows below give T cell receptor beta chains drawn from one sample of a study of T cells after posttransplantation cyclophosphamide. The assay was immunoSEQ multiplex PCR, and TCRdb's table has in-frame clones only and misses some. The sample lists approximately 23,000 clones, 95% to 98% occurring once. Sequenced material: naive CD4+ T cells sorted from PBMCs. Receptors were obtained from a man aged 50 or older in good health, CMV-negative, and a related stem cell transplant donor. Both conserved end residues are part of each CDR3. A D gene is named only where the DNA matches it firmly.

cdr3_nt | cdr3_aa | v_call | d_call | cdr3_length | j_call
TGTGCCAGTAGTACCCCTACAGGGGGAAATTCCTACGAGCAGTACTTC | CASSTPTGGNSYEQYF | TRBV19 | TRBD1 | 16 | TRBJ2-7
TGTGCCACCAACGGGAACTCCTACGAGCAGTACTTC | CATNGNSYEQYF | TRBV28 | . | 12 | TRBJ2-7
TGTGCCAGTAGTATATTAGCGGGGGTGAATGAGCAGTTCTTC | CASSILAGVNEQFF | TRBV19 | TRBD2 | 14 | TRBJ2-1
TGCGCCAGCAGCCACGGTAGCGGGGGATCCACAGATACGCAGTATTTT | CASSHGSGGSTDTQYF | TRBV4-1 | TRBD2 | 16 | TRBJ2-3
TGTGCCAGTAGTTCCCGGACAGGTTATAGCAATCAGCCCCAGCATTTT | CASSSRTGYSNQPQHF | TRBV19 | TRBD1 | 16 | TRBJ1-5
TGTGCCAGCAGTGACGGGTTCGGGGACGAGCAGTACTTC | CASSDGFGDEQYF | TRBV6-4 | . | 13 | TRBJ2-7
TGTGCCAGCAGCCCCAGTAATCTAGCGGGAGGCGAGACCCAGTACTTC | CASSPSNLAGGETQYF | TRBV9 | TRBD2 | 16 | TRBJ2-5
TGTGCCAGCAGCTTAACCAGGGACTCTAGCACAGATACGCAGTATTTT | CASSLTRDSSTDTQYF | TRBV7-3 | . | 16 | TRBJ2-3
TGTGCCAGCAGCGGACAGGGGTTCACTGAAGCTTTCTTT | CASSGQGFTEAFF | TRBV6-6 | TRBD1 | 13 | TRBJ1-1
TGCGCCAGCAGCTTGGCAGAGAACACTGAAGCTTTCTTT | CASSLAENTEAFF | TRBV5-1 | . | 13 | TRBJ1-1
TGCAGCGTTGAATGGGACAGCCAGACTAACACTGAAGCTTTCTTT | CSVEWDSQTNTEAFF | TRBV29-1 | TRBD1 | 15 | TRBJ1-1
TGTGCCAGCAGTTCAGCGGGGGCGAGCACAGATACGCAGTATTTT | CASSSAGASTDTQYF | TRBV6-5 | TRBD2 | 15 | TRBJ2-3
TGTGCCAGCAAGACAGGGGGTAATTTGAACACTGAAGCTTTCTTT | CASKTGGNLNTEAFF | TRBV28 | TRBD1 | 15 | TRBJ1-1
TGTGCCAGCAGTGAAGGAGAAACAAACAGGGGCCTGCTGGGGACTGAAGCTTTCTTT | CASSEGETNRGLLGTEAFF | TRBV6-1 | TRBD1 | 19 | TRBJ1-1